This T cell receptor beta chain was identified in a study of T-cell memory formation after mild COVID-19. 5'RACE, which relied on constant-segment primers, yielded TCR alpha and TCR beta cDNA libraries carrying sample barcodes and UMIs. MiXCR, run by TCRdb on the 5' RACE reads, gives a single entry per CDR3 protein. Of some 120,000 distinct CDR3 sequences listed, roughly 6% are singletons. This clonotype was counted between two and nine times. What it binds is unknown. With 0 bases removed from V and 2 bases from J, the gap between germline ends came to 9 bases. The germline V gene has CDR1 SGHRS and CDR2 YFSETQ. This CDR3 comprises 14 residues. Whole-study results and caveats: Among contracting clones, CD4+ were mainly CM/EM and CD8+ enriched in EMRA. Cross-reactive memory appears to have joined, as suggested by some responding clones showing up in pre-infection memory. Later expanders leaned toward CD4+, whereas clones contracting from day 15 to 85 were balanced CD4/CD8.

The source material was PBMCs or a T cell subset sorted from them (not recorded which). The sequence was collected from an adult woman who had mild COVID-19 (a few samples of this study predate the infection). Cell type and time point are not known. The V and J genes are TRBV5-1 and TRBJ2-7; the D is unclear. The CDR3 loop reads CASSLEYGAYEQYF. CDR3 nucleotides: TGCGCCAGCAGCTTGGAATACGGAGCCTACGAGCAGTACTTC.